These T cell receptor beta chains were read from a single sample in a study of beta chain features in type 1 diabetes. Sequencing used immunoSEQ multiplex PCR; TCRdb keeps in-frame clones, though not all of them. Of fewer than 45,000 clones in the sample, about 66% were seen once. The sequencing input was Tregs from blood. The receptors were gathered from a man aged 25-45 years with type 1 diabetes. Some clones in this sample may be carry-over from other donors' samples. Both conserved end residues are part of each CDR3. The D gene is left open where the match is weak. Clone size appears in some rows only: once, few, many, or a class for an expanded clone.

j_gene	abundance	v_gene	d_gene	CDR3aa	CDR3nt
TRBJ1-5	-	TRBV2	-	CASSEGQISNQPQHF	TGTGCCAGCAGTGAAGGGCAGATTAGCAATCAGCCCCAGCATTTT
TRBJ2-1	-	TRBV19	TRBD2	CATRGGLGTNEQFF	TGTGCCACCCGAGGGGGACTAGGGACCAATGAGCAGTTCTTC
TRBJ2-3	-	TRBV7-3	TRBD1	CASRPGTGGITDTQYF	TGTGCCAGCAGGCCAGGGACAGGGGGGATCACAGATACGCAGTATTTT
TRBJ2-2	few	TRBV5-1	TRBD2	CASSYLSGGASGELFF	TGCGCCAGCAGCTACTTAAGCGGGGGGGCCTCCGGGGAGCTGTTTTTT
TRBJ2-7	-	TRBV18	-	CASSPPTRDIEQYF	TGTGCCAGCTCACCACCTACCCGGGATATCGAGCAGTACTTC
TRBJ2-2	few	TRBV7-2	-	CASSLVGRTTGELFF	TGTGCCAGCAGCTTAGTCGGTCGCACCACCGGGGAGCTGTTTTTT
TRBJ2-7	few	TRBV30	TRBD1	CAWGAGTGISYEQYF	TGTGCCTGGGGGGCCGGGACAGGGATTTCCTACGAGCAGTACTTC
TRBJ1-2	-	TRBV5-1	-	CASSREGYGYTF	TGCGCCAGCAGCCGAGAGGGTTATGGCTACACCTTC
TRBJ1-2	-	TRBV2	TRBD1	CASMTGNCGYTF	TGTGCCAGCATGACAGGGAACTGTGGCTACACCTTC
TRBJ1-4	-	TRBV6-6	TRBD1	CASNKQGGGEKLFF	TGTGCCAGCAACAAACAGGGGGGTGGTGAAAAACTGTTTTTT
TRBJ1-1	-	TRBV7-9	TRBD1	CASSFFIAQGVFF	TGTGCCAGCAGCTTCTTCATCGCACAGGGGGTCTTCTTT
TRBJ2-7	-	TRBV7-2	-	CASSFLLSSEQYF	TGTGCCAGCAGCTTCCTCTTATCTTCCGAGCAGTACTTC
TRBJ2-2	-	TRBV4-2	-	CASSQGTTPNTGELFF	TGTGCCAGCAGCCAGGGGACAACGCCGAACACCGGGGAGCTGTTTTTT
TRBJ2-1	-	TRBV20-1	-	CSARVGPEQFF	TGCAGTGCTAGGGTTGGCCCTGAGCAGTTCTTC
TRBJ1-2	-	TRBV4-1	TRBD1	CASSPRQGTNYGYTF	TGCGCCAGCAGCCCCAGACAGGGAACTAACTATGGCTACACCTTC
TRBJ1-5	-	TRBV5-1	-	CASSARPGGNQPQHF	TGCGCCAGCAGCGCCAGGCCAGGGGGCAATCAGCCCCAGCATTTT
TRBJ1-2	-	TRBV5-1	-	CASSLSGRYGYTF	TGCGCCAGCAGCCTTTCGGGAAGATATGGCTACACCTTC
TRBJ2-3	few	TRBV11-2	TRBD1	CASSRGQGVTDTQYF	TGTGCCAGCAGCCGGGGACAGGGGGTAACAGATACGCAGTATTTT
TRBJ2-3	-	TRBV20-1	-	CSATGIDTQYF	TGCAGTGCCACCGGTATCGATACGCAGTATTTT
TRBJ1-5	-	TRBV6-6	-	CASSSLDRGGGQPQHF	TGTGCCAGCAGTTCCTTAGACCGGGGGGGCGGTCAGCCCCAGCATTTT
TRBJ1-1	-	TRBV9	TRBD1	CASSFLTGTGNTEAFF	TGTGCCAGCAGCTTCCTAACCGGGACAGGGAACACTGAAGCTTTCTTT
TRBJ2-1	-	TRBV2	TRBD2	CASSGRASGGGNEQFF	TGTGCCAGCAGTGGAAGGGCTAGCGGGGGGGGTAATGAGCAGTTCTTC
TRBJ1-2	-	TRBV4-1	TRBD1	CASSHTGQIYGYTF	TGCGCCAGCAGCCATACGGGACAGATATATGGCTACACCTTC
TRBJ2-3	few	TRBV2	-	CASSDWATDTQYF	TGTGCCAGCAGTGACTGGGCCACAGATACGCAGTATTTT
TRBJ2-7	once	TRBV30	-	CAWSHRKDTTVGEQYF	TGTGCCTGGAGTCATCGTAAGGATACGACAGTCGGCGAGCAGTACTTC
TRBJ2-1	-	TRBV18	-	CASSPPVSEQFF	TGTGCCAGCTCACCCCCTGTGAGTGAGCAGTTCTTC
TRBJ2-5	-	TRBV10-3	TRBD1	CAIGGTGRGETQYF	TGTGCCATCGGGGGGACAGGGAGAGGGGAGACCCAGTACTTC
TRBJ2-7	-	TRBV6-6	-	CASSYSGSSMYEQYF	TGTGCCAGCAGTTACTCAGGGTCTAGCATGTACGAGCAGTACTTC
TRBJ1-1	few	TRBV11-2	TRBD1	CASSWGQQNTEAFF	TGTGCCAGCAGCTGGGGACAGCAGAACACTGAAGCTTTCTTT
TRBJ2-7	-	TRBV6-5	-	CASSYSGGAIRREQYF	TGTGCCAGCAGTTACTCGGGCGGGGCCATCCGGAGGGAGCAGTACTTC
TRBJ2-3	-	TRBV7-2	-	CASSLAGGTQYF	TGTGCCAGCAGCTTAGCAGGGGGTACGCAGTATTTT
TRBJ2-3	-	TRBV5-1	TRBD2	CASSWGLAGFTDTQYF	TGCGCCAGCAGCTGGGGACTAGCGGGATTCACAGATACGCAGTATTTT
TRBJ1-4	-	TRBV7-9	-	CASSRTGSREKLFF	TGTGCCAGCAGCCGAACCGGGTCTAGGGAAAAACTGTTTTTT
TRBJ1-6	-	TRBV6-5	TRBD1	CASSSLPGQGNSPLHF	TGTGCCAGCAGTTCTCTACCGGGACAGGGGAATTCACCCCTCCACTTT
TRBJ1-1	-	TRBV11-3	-	CASSLGGDTEAFF	TGTGCCAGCAGCTTAGGGGGGGATACTGAAGCTTTCTTT
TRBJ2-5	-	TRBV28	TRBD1	CASSDRGREETQYF	TGTGCCAGCAGTGACAGGGGGCGCGAGGAGACCCAGTACTTC
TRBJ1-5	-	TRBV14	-	CASLYQPQHF	TGTGCCAGCCTTTATCAGCCCCAGCATTTT
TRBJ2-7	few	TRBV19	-	CASSTRLGSFEQYF	TGTGCCAGTAGTACCCGACTCGGATCCTTCGAGCAGTACTTC
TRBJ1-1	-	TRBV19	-	CASSIATGYGEAFF	TGTGCCAGTAGTATAGCGACGGGGTACGGTGAAGCTTTCTTT
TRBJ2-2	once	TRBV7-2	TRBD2	CASSLVGTSIPGELFF	TGTGCCAGCAGCTTAGTTGGGACTAGCATCCCCGGGGAGCTGTTTTTT
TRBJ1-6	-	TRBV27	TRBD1	CASRTDGTGKFRLHF	TGTGCCAGCAGGACGGACGGGACAGGGAAGTTTCGCCTCCACTTT
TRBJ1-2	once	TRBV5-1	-	CASSLEQGYGYTF	TGCGCCAGCAGCTTGGAGCAGGGATACGGCTACACCTTC
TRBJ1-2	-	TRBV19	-	CASSIGGTNHYGYTF	TGTGCCAGTAGTATAGGCGGAACGAACCACTATGGCTACACCTTC
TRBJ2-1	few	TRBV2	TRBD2	CASRPKRGALLVYNEQFF	TGTGCCAGCAGGCCCAAGCGGGGGGCCCTCCTTGTTTACAATGAGCAGTTCTTC
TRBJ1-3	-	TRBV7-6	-	CASSLAPRSSGNTIYF	TGTGCCAGCAGCTTAGCCCCCAGAAGCTCTGGAAACACCATATATTTT
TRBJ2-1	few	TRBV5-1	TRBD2	CASSSTSGGAGSQQFF	TGCGCCAGCAGCTCGACTAGCGGGGGGGCGGGATCGCAGCAGTTCTTC
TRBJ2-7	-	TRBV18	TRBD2	CASSPELAGIYEQYF	TGTGCCAGCTCACCGGAACTAGCGGGTATCTACGAGCAGTACTTC
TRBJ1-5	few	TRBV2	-	CASTDRGGNQPQHF	TGTGCCAGCACTGATCGCGGTGGCAATCAGCCCCAGCATTTT